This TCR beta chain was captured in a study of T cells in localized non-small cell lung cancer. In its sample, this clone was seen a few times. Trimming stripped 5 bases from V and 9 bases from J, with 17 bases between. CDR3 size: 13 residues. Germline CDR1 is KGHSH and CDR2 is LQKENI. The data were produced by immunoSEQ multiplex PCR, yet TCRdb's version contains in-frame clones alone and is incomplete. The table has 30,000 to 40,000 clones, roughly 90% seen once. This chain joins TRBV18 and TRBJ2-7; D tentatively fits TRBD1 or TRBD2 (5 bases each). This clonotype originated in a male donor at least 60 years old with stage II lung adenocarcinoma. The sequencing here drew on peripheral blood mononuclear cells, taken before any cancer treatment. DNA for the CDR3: TGTGCCAGCTCAAGTCTGACAGCTGAGGGGCAGTACTTC. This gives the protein CASSSLTAEGQYF.